These 22 T cell receptor beta chains came from one sample sequenced in a study of Graves' ophthalmopathy and Graves' hyperthyroidism. RNA transcripts were the template, and TCR beta CDR3 regions were amplified from them. HTBI-primed RT-PCR formed the first round, and a multiplex PCR formed the second. TCRdb reanalysed the multiplex PCR reads using MiXCR and keeps one entry per CDR3 protein. The sample comprises 560,000 or so distinct CDR3 sequences, 35% to 45% of which are singletons, and around 4% rests with the top ten. The sample was peripheral blood or thyroid tissue (not recorded which). The receptors originated from an adult man with Graves' hyperthyroidism.

On this clonotype itself: A read error is possible here, since a much larger clone lies one base away. This chain connects TRBV19 to TRBJ2-7; 7 bases are a match to TRBD1. CDR1 is LNHDA, CDR2 SQIVND, per germline (reference sequence). J gave up 0 bases and V 6 bases, and 5 bases lay outside the gene matches. There are 14 residues in the CDR3. CDR3 sequence (DNA): TGTGCCAGTAGGCCCAGGGGGAGCTCCTACGAGCAGTACTTC. Translation: CASRPRGSSYEQYF.

This clonotype occurred many times. This chain links TRBV6-6 with TRBJ2-5, with D uncertain. The CDR3 contains 12 residues. V was shortened by 5 bases and J by 5 bases, with 9 bases between the two germline ends. Germline V CDR1 and CDR2: MNHNY, SVGAGI (reference sequence). CDR3 amino acids: CASSDSRETQYF. CDR3 coding DNA: TGTGCCAGCAGTGATTCGAGGGAGACCCAGTACTTC.

This clonotype was counted many times. The chain has TRBV4-2 and TRBJ2-5; 7 bases map to TRBD2. V was pared by 0 bases and J by 0 bases, with 1 base of the junction left unmatched. Germline-derived CDR1 and CDR2 are LGHNA and YNFKEQ. The length of the CDR3 is 15 residues. In DNA, the CDR3 is TGTGCCAGCAGCCAAGAGGGGGGGTACCAAGAGACCCAGTACTTC. As protein: CASSQEGGYQETQYF.

This clonotype was recorded at least ten times. The V gene is TRBV24-1, the J gene TRBJ2-5; 10 bases line up with TRBD2. The CDR3 has 15 amino acids. The J segment lost 0 bases and the V segment lost 5 bases, leaving 2 bases of the junction unmatched. Germline V lookup: CDR1 KGHDR, CDR2 SFDVKD. The CDR3: CATSVTSGDQETQYF. In DNA, the CDR3 is TGTGCCACCAGTGTTACTAGCGGGGACCAAGAGACCCAGTACTTC.

At least ten counts were recorded for this clonotype. The V and J genes are TRBV5-6 and TRBJ2-5; no clear D. With 4 bases removed from V and 3 bases from J, the gap between germline ends came to 10 bases. The CDR3 sequence is 13 residues long. The germline V gene has CDR1 SGHDT and CDR2 YYEEEE. CDR3 in DNA: TGTGCCAGCAGCCGATCCTTCGAAGAGACCCAGTACTTC. This gives the protein CASSRSFEETQYF.

This clonotype was detected ten times or more. This chain connects TRBV24-1 to TRBJ2-3, with D unresolved. V lost 9 bases and J 6 bases, leaving 9 bases between the germline ends. The CDR3 extends over 11 amino acids. From germline, CDR1 is KGHDR and CDR2 SFDVKD. Written as DNA, the CDR3 is TGTGCCACCTCCCAGTCGGATACGCAGTATTTT. Translation gives CATSQSDTQYF.

V gene TRBV10-3 combines with J gene TRBJ1-2; D is unresolved. Trimming took 4 bases from V and 7 from J, leaving 16 bases between them. CDR3 size: 14 residues. Germline V gene sequence: CDR1 ENHRY, CDR2 SYGVKD. The CDR3 nucleotides are TGTGCCATCAGTGTCGCGACTGGGTCAGGTGGCTACACCTTC. Its translation: CAISVATGSGGYTF.

This chain connects TRBV20-1 to TRBJ1-2, with 12 bases identical to TRBD1. This CDR3 has 13 residues. CDR1 DFQATT and CDR2 SNEGSKA come from the germline V gene (reference sequence). V dropped 6 bases and J dropped 8; count of bases not matched to a gene: 7. The CDR3 DNA reads as TGCAGTGCCTCGGGACAGGGGGCAGGAGGCTACACCTTC. It specifies CSASGQGAGGYTF.

The rearrangement uses TRBV28 and TRBJ1-2; 11 bases fit TRBD1. Per the germline V gene, CDR1 is MDHEN and CDR2 is SYDVKM. The CDR3 contains 16 residues. Trimming cost V 0 bases and J 8 bases; bases outside gene matches: 8. The CDR3 nucleotides are TGTGCCAGCAGTTTATGGGTCGGACAGGGGGCATGGGGCTACACCTTC. Its protein product is CASSLWVGQGAWGYTF.

This sequence joins TRBV15 and TRBJ1-3, with 9 bases fitting TRBD1. The CDR3 is 16 residues long. After removal of 2 bases from V and 2 bases from J, the junction contained 4 bases not matched to a gene. From germline, CDR1 is LNHNV and CDR2 YYDKDF (reference sequence). This chain's CDR3 is CATSRWTGDAGNTIYF. Here the CDR3 DNA reads TGTGCCACCAGCAGATGGACAGGGGACGCTGGAAACACCATATATTTT.

This clonotype was observed at least ten times. The gene calls are TRBV11-2 and TRBJ1-4; D ambiguous. The CDR3 extends over 13 amino acids. V shed 6 bases and J shed 7 bases, with 12 bases lying between them. In germline, CDR1 is SGHAT, CDR2 FQNNGV. CDR3 bases: TGTGCCAGCAGACGATCAAGTGGTGAAAAACTGTTTTTT. Its protein is CASRRSSGEKLFF.

This chain uses TRBV7-9 with TRBJ2-6, with a tentative D call TRBD2 (5 bases). The CDR3 sequence is 13 residues long. From germline, CDR1 is SEHNR and CDR2 FQNEAQ (reference sequence). The V gene lost 3 bases and the J gene lost 12 bases, with 12 bases spanning the gap. This CDR3 reads CASSFIGGIVLTF. CDR3 DNA sequence: TGTGCCAGCAGCTTTATAGGAGGCATCGTCCTGACTTTC.

The table lists this clonotype with many counts. The chain is built from TRBV10-3 and TRBJ1-1; D remains ambiguous. CDR1 and CDR2 from the germline V gene are ENHRY and SYGVKD. V gave up 6 bases and J gave up 4 bases, with 12 bases separating them. This CDR3 has 13 amino acids. This CDR3 is CAIRSQPTTEAFF. The CDR3 DNA reads TGTGCCATCAGGTCCCAGCCAACCACTGAAGCTTTCTTT.

This rearrangement joins TRBV7-9 to TRBJ2-2, with D tentatively TRBD1 (6 bases). The CDR3 extends over 16 amino acids. Germline CDR1 and CDR2: SEHNR and FQNEAQ (reference sequence). V was trimmed by 6 bases and J by 0 bases, leaving 14 bases between them. The CDR3 nucleotides read TGTGCCAGCAGTTCTCGGGACACTTCGAACACCGGGGAGCTGTTTTTT. It encodes CASSSRDTSNTGELFF.

The chain uses TRBV11-2 and TRBJ2-5, with D maybe TRBD2 (5 bases). The end of the DNA is better explained by TRBJ2-1, so the J call may be wrong. Looked up from germline, CDR1 is SGHAT and CDR2 is FQNNGV. The CDR3 totals 16 residues. CDR3 sequence: CASSVSGSFAYNEQFF. DNA of the CDR3: TGTGCCAGCAGCGTAAGCGGATCTTTCGCCTACAATGAGCAGTTCTTC.

The table lists this clonotype with a count of one. The chain links TRBV10-3 to TRBJ1-1; D might be TRBD1 (5 bases). This CDR3 is built from 15 residues. Trimming shortened V by 4 bases and J by 10 bases, and 22 bases separated the two germline ends. The germline CDR1 and CDR2 sequences are ENHRY and SYGVKD. Written as DNA, the CDR3 is TGTGCCATCAGTGGAGCAGGGCTGGATAAGTTTGGAGCTTTCTTT. Its translation: CAISGAGLDKFGAFF.

In its sample, this clonotype was seen many times. Because it lacks the conserved phenylalanine or tryptophan at the end, this CDR3 is likely a read error. The DNA is left out, because the CDR3 cannot be placed on it with certainty; the CDR3 is given as TCRdb lists it. The chain is built from TRBV4-2 and TRBJ2-7; the table calls TRBD2, which could not be checked here. A total of 13 residues make up the CDR3, ends included. The germline CDR1 and CDR2 sequences are LGHNA and YNFKEQ. CDR3 residues: CASSQTSGAQDGI.

For this clonotype: One end of the junction fails to match germline, which may point to a read error. The rearrangement uses TRBV13 and TRBJ2-5; possible D gene TRBD2, 6 bases. Germline V gene lookup returns CDR1 PRHDT and CDR2 FYEKMQ (reference sequence). This CDR3 contains 13 residues. The CDR3 loop reads CASSSSEKEIQYF. The CDR3 bases are TGTGCCAGCAGCTCTAGCGAGAAAGAGATCCAGTACTTC. The full variable domain, with the rest looked up from reference TRBV13 and TRBJ2-5, is AAGVIQSPRHLIKEKRETATLKCYPIPRHDTVYWYQQGPGQDPQFLISFYEKMQSDKGSIPDRFSAQQFSDYHSELNMSSLELGDSALYFCASSSSEKEIQYFGPGTRLLVL.

With regard to this clonotype: A clone one base away is much larger, so this may be a read error. The rearrangement links TRBV7-7 to TRBJ2-2; D is undetermined. Germline loops: CDR1 SSHAT, CDR2 FNYEAQ (reference sequence). V lost 8 bases to trimming and J lost 0 bases, with 13 bases between them. The CDR3 has 15 amino acids. In nucleotides, the CDR3 is TGTGCCAGCGTACCCCTGGTGGCGAACACCGGGGAGCTGTTTTTT. Protein product: CASVPLVANTGELFF.

V and J are TRBV2 and TRBJ1-6, with 9 bases that match TRBD1. In germline, CDR1 is SNHLY, CDR2 FYNNEI. The V gene end was trimmed by 6 bases and the J gene end by 9 bases; junction bases not matched to a gene: 3. This CDR3 has 13 residues. The CDR3 here is CASRGQGSSPLHF. In nucleotides, the CDR3 is TGTGCCAGCAGGGGACAGGGAAGTTCACCCCTCCACTTT.

In its sample, this clonotype was seen a few times. This chain connects TRBV20-1 to TRBJ2-3; D possibly corresponds to TRBD1 (6 bases). The germline CDR1 and CDR2 sequences are DFQATT and SNEGSKA (reference sequence). Trimming pared 0 bases from V and 3 bases from J, leaving 13 bases between. This CDR3 contains 15 residues. The CDR3 loop is CSARDRGQATDTQYF. CDR3 coding DNA: TGCAGTGCTAGAGATCGGGGACAAGCTACAGATACGCAGTATTTT.

This clonotype was detected ten times or more. V usage is TRBV7-8 and J usage is TRBJ1-5; 9 bases match TRBD1. The ends lost 3 bases at V and 5 bases at J; junction bases unmatched: 14. This CDR3 spans 18 amino acids. From germline, CDR1 is SGHVS and CDR2 FQNEAQ. CDR3 loop: CASSFSRGTGSFHQPQHF. DNA of the CDR3: TGTGCCAGCAGCTTTTCAAGGGGGACAGGGTCTTTTCATCAGCCCCAGCATTTT.